These 29 T cell receptor beta chains were sequenced from one sample in a study of control samples from healthy donors and cancer patients. Measured with immunoSEQ multiplex PCR; TCRdb has only the in-frame clones, and not every one. The table has about 95,000 clones, roughly 80% seen once. The sample consisted of blood. All receptors come from a man in his thirties or forties in good health.

This sequence joins TRBV7-9 and TRBJ2-3; D is unclear. Germline V CDR1 and CDR2: SEHNR, FQNEAQ (reference sequence). The CDR3 covers 11 residues. V lost 5 bases, J lost 3 bases, and 3 bases lay in between. DNA of the CDR3: TGTGCCAGCAGCAAAACAGATACGCAGTATTTT. Protein sequence: CASSKTDTQYF.

The chain combines TRBV11-2 with TRBJ1-6; D gene unclear. Trimming pared 3 bases from V and 0 bases from J, leaving 9 bases between. The CDR3 extends over 16 amino acids. Looked up from germline, CDR1 is SGHAT and CDR2 is FQNNGV. For the CDR3, the DNA is TGTGCCAGCAGCTTTACATGGAGCTCCTATAATTCACCCCTCCACTTT. Translating it yields CASSFTWSSYNSPLHF.

This clone was recorded a few times. The rearrangement uses TRBV21-1 and TRBJ1-1; the table's D gene call, TRBD1, was not cross checked with the DNA. TRBV21-1 is classified as a pseudogene. The CDR3 has 17 amino acids. This chain's CDR3 is CASSNESSLGTGIEAFF. CDR3 sequence (DNA): TGTGCCAGCAGCAATGAGTCTTCTTTAGGGACAGGGATAGAAGCTTTCTTT.

V and J are TRBV5-4 and TRBJ2-7; 8 bases are shared with TRBD2. There are 15 residues in the CDR3. Germline CDR1 and CDR2: SGHNT and YYREEE (reference sequence). The V gene end was trimmed by 2 bases and the J gene end by 5 bases; junction bases not matched to a gene: 9. The CDR3 DNA is TGTGCCAGCAGCTTCGACGGGGGGGCTATGGACGAGCAGTACTTC. Translating it yields CASSFDGGAMDEQYF.

The chain uses TRBV3-1 (or the pseudogene TRBV3-2) and TRBJ2-4, with a tentative D call TRBD2 (6 bases). The germline CDR1 and CDR2 sequences are LGHDT and YNNKEL (reference sequence). This CDR3 is built from 15 residues. V gave up 4 bases and J gave up 6 bases, with 16 bases separating them. This chain's CDR3 is CASSPESGDLNIQYF. The CDR3 DNA reads as TGTGCCAGCAGCCCAGAGTCGGGGGATTTAAACATTCAGTACTTC.

This chain links TRBV19 with TRBJ1-1; D remains ambiguous. Trimming shortened V by 3 bases and J by 4 bases, and 6 bases separated the two germline ends. The germline gives CDR1 LNHDA, CDR2 SQIVND (reference sequence). This CDR3 region has 12 residues. The CDR3 sequence is CASSIGVTEAFF. The CDR3 coding sequence is TGTGCCAGTAGTATCGGGGTCACTGAAGCTTTCTTT. Filled out from reference TRBV19 and TRBJ1-1, the complete variable domain reads DGGITQSPKYLFRKEGQNVTLSCEQNLNHDAMYWYRQDPGQGLRLIYYSQIVNDFQKGDIAEGYSVSREKKESFPLTVTSAQKNPTAFYLCASSIGVTEAFFGQGTRLTVV.

V usage is TRBV12-5 and J usage is TRBJ2-7, with 10 bases aligning to TRBD1. The V and J ends lost 4 bases and 3 bases, in that order; junction bases with no gene match: 6. The CDR3 runs 15 residues. Per the germline V gene, CDR1 is LGHNT and CDR2 is FRNRAP. The CDR3 coding sequence is TGTGCTAGTGGTTCCCACGGGACAGGGGACTACGAGCAGTACTTC. Protein product: CASGSHGTGDYEQYF.

Concerning this clone itself: At the DNA level, this CDR3 is encoded by other sequences in the same sample as well. This chain uses TRBV27 with TRBJ2-7, with D possibly being TRBD2 (5 bases). With 3 bases removed from V and 2 bases from J, the gap between germline ends came to 11 bases. CDR1 is MNHEY, CDR2 SMNVEV, per germline (reference sequence). The CDR3 sequence is 14 residues long. The CDR3, as DNA: TGTGCCAGCAGTTTCGAAGGAGGACCCTACGAGCAGTACTTC. Translated, it gives CASSFEGGPYEQYF.

V is TRBV3-1 (or the pseudogene TRBV3-2) and J is TRBJ1-1, with 7 bases matching TRBD1. CDR1 is LGHDT, CDR2 YNNKEL, per germline (reference sequence). The CDR3 extends over 16 amino acids. V lost 2 bases, J lost 7 bases, and 13 bases stayed unmatched. The CDR3 is CASSQSNPGQLNEAFF. In nucleotides, the CDR3 is TGTGCCAGCAGCCAATCTAATCCGGGACAGCTGAATGAAGCTTTCTTT.

V usage is TRBV7-9 and J usage is TRBJ1-6; D gene uncertain. Per the germline V gene, CDR1 is SEHNR and CDR2 is FQNEAQ (reference sequence). CDR3 length: 11 amino acids. The V end was cut by 5 bases, the J end by 11 bases, with 7 bases between. This chain's CDR3 is CASSTTTPLHF. The CDR3 nucleotides read TGTGCCAGCAGCACTACTACACCCCTCCACTTT.

The CDR3 nucleotides read TGTGCCAGCTCTCGCCAGGGACAGAGCACAGATACGCAGTATTTT. Its translation: CASSRQGQSTDTQYF. V and J are TRBV18 and TRBJ2-3; 7 nucleotides line up with TRBD1. V lost 6 bases, J lost 0 bases, and 6 bases stayed unmatched. Germline V lookup: CDR1 KGHSH, CDR2 LQKENI. The CDR3 is made up of 15 amino acids. The full variable domain, with the rest looked up from reference TRBV18 and TRBJ2-3, is NAGVMQNPRHLVRRRGQEARLRCSPMKGHSHVYWYRQLPEEGLKFMVYLQKENIIDESGMPKERFSAEFPKEGPSILRIQQVVRGDSAAYFCASSRQGQSTDTQYFGPGTRLTVL.

This clone was observed a handful of times. The chain recombines TRBV6-6 with TRBJ1-1; 10 nucleotides align to TRBD1. Germline assignment: CDR1 MNHNY and CDR2 SVGAGI (reference sequence). V lost 6 bases, J lost 6 bases, and 7 bases stayed unmatched. The length of the CDR3 is 14 residues. The CDR3 is CASSNDRGRAEAFF. CDR3 DNA: TGTGCCAGCAGCAACGACAGGGGGCGGGCTGAAGCTTTCTTT.

J is TRBJ1-1 and V is TRBV15; weak D call: TRBD1 (6 bases). The germline V and J ends were trimmed by 3 bases and 0 bases, with 8 bases remaining between them. Per germline, CDR1 LNHNV and CDR2 YYDKDF (reference sequence). The CDR3 extends over 14 amino acids. CDR3 sequence (DNA): TGTGCCACCAGCAGGGGACAATTGAACACTGAAGCTTTCTTT. Translated: CATSRGQLNTEAFF.

In regard to this clone: This sample includes further DNA sequences coding for the same CDR3. V and J are TRBV30 and TRBJ2-7; D is tentatively TRBD1 or TRBD2 (5 bases each). Looked up from germline, CDR1 is GTSNPN and CDR2 is SVGIG (reference sequence). Trimming took 0 bases from V and 4 from J, leaving 10 bases between them. The CDR3 is 13 amino acids. The CDR3 protein is CAWSVGGGYEQYF. The CDR3 bases are TGTGCCTGGAGTGTAGGTGGGGGATACGAGCAGTACTTC.

The CDR3 protein is CASSIGGGAGNTIYF. CDR3 sequence (DNA): TGTGCCAGTAGTATCGGTGGGGGCGCTGGAAACACCATATATTTT. V and J are TRBV19 and TRBJ1-3, with a tentative D call TRBD1 (6 bases). CDR3 length: 15 residues. The germline gives CDR1 LNHDA, CDR2 SQIVND (reference sequence). Trimming took 3 bases from V and 2 from J, leaving 11 bases between them.

This chain links TRBV11-2 with TRBJ2-7; 7 nucleotides match TRBD1. The germline V gene has CDR1 SGHAT and CDR2 FQNNGV. This CDR3 is built from 14 residues. V lost 4 bases and J lost 4; bases outside the gene matches: 7. Here the CDR3 reads CASSYRDSLYEQYF. CDR3 DNA sequence: TGTGCCAGCAGCTACCGGGACAGCCTTTACGAGCAGTACTTC.

This chain joins TRBV6-6 and TRBJ2-1; TRBD2 is a possible D gene (5 bases). The germline V and J ends were trimmed by 5 bases and 0 bases, with 8 bases remaining between them. Germline CDR1 is MNHNY and CDR2 is SVGAGI (reference sequence). The CDR3 loop spans 14 amino acids. CDR3 in DNA: TGTGCCAGCAGTCTGGACTTCTCCTACAATGAGCAGTTCTTC. Translation: CASSLDFSYNEQFF.

The V call is TRBV9, the J call TRBJ1-2; 7 bases align to TRBD1. The CDR3 covers 16 residues. CDR1 and CDR2 from the germline V gene are SGDLS and YYNGEE. Trimming at V came to 3 bases and at J to 3 bases, leaving 11 bases not matched to a gene. CDR3 nucleotide sequence: TGTGCCAGCAGCGCAAGAACAGGGGTAGAAGACTATGGCTACACCTTC. Amino acids: CASSARTGVEDYGYTF.

The chain couples TRBV2 to TRBJ1-5; 9 nucleotides match TRBD1. V lost 6 bases and J lost 7; bases outside the gene matches: 10. Germline V gene lookup returns CDR1 SNHLY and CDR2 FYNNEI. There are 15 residues in the CDR3. DNA for the CDR3: TGTGCCAGCAGGGCCCGGGACAGGGTCTGGCAGCCCCAGCATTTT. It yields the protein CASRARDRVWQPQHF.

The chain uses TRBV5-1 and TRBJ2-3; the D gene could be TRBD1 or TRBD2 (6 bases each). Trimming removed 0 bases at V and 4 bases at J, with 15 bases between. The length of the CDR3 is 16 residues. Per germline, CDR1 SGHRS and CDR2 YFSETQ. CDR3 coding DNA: TGCGCCAGCAGCTTGGAGGGGGGATGGAGTGCAGATACGCAGTATTTT. Protein: CASSLEGGWSADTQYF.

This chain joins TRBV12-3 or TRBV12-4 and TRBJ2-4; D not resolved. Trimming pared 2 bases from V and 4 bases from J, leaving 3 bases between. The CDR3 has 12 residues. The CDR3 bases are TGTGCCAGCAGTTTACCAAAAAACATTCAGTACTTC. Protein product: CASSLPKNIQYF.

The genes are TRBV28 and TRBJ2-3; either TRBD1 or TRBD2 may fit D (5 bases each). CDR1 MDHEN and CDR2 SYDVKM come from the germline V gene. V lost 5 bases, J lost 5 bases, and 17 bases lay in between. The CDR3 is made up of 15 amino acids. The CDR3 region is CASSTSGARGDTQYF. The CDR3 DNA reads as TGTGCCAGCAGTACCTCCGGGGCCCGGGGAGATACGCAGTATTTT. Drawing the rest from reference TRBV28 and TRBJ2-3, the complete variable domain is DVKVTQSSRYLVKRTGEKVFLECVQDMDHENMFWYRQDPGLGLRLIYFSYDVKMKEKGDIPEGYSVSREKKERFSLILESASTNQTSMYLCASSTSGARGDTQYFGPGTRLTVL.

This rearrangement joins TRBV19 to TRBJ1-4; the D is unclear. CDR1 and CDR2 from the germline V gene are LNHDA and SQIVND (reference sequence). Trimming pared 3 bases from V and 7 bases from J, leaving 3 bases between. CDR3 length: 11 residues. CDR3 DNA sequence: TGTGCCAGTAGTATCAGTGAAAAACTGTTTTTT. Translation gives CASSISEKLFF.

The chain uses TRBV12-3 or TRBV12-4 and TRBJ1-1, with a weak D call TRBD1 (5 bases). The V and J ends lost 4 bases and 5 bases respectively, with 11 bases between them. The CDR3 contains 13 residues. The CDR3 DNA is TGTGCCAGCAGTTATCGGGGACGAACTGAAGCTTTCTTT. Its translation is CASSYRGRTEAFF.

This CDR3 reads CASSWPGTGSSGANVLTF. DNA for the CDR3: TGTGCCAGCAGCTGGCCCGGGACAGGGTCATCTGGGGCCAACGTCCTGACTTTC. V is TRBV5-5 and J is TRBJ2-6, with 9 bases identical to TRBD1. Germline CDR1 and CDR2: SGHKS and YYEKEE (reference sequence). Trimming removed 3 bases from V and 1 base from J; junction bases left unmatched: 8. The CDR3 length is 18 residues.

The chain uses TRBV15 and TRBJ2-1; D possibly corresponds to TRBD2 (7 bases). The ends were cut back, 1 base at V and 5 bases at J, with 12 bases in the middle. CDR1 is LNHNV, CDR2 YYDKDF, per germline (reference sequence). The CDR3 spans 15 residues. The CDR3 nucleotides read TGTGCCACCAGCAGAGTAGGGGGGGCGAACAATGAGCAGTTCTTC. This codes for CATSRVGGANNEQFF.

V usage is TRBV2 and J usage is TRBJ1-1; 8 bases are shared with TRBD1. Germline lookup yields CDR1 SNHLY and CDR2 FYNNEI. The CDR3 contains 13 residues. The V and J ends lost 4 bases and 8 bases, in that order; junction bases with no gene match: 6. In nucleotides, the CDR3 is TGTGCCAGCAGTGGGGCAGGGGGCGCAGAAGCTTTCTTT. Translation: CASSGAGGAEAFF. Looking up the rest from reference TRBV2 and TRBJ1-1 gives the full variable domain: EPEVTQTPSHQVTQMGQEVILRCVPISNHLYFYWYRQILGQKVEFLVSFYNNEISEKSEIFDDQFSVERPDGSNFTLKIRSTKLEDSAMYFCASSGAGGAEAFFGQGTRLTVV.

V is TRBV6-5 and J is TRBJ1-3; weak D call: TRBD1 (6 bases). V lost 8 bases and J 4 bases, leaving 18 bases between the germline ends. This CDR3 contains 15 residues. Germline loops: CDR1 MNHEY, CDR2 SVGAGI. The CDR3 spells CASCNAGVSGNTIYF. CDR3 nucleotides: TGTGCCAGCTGCAATGCAGGGGTATCCGGAAACACCATATATTTT.

The chain is built from TRBV7-9 and TRBJ1-1, with TRBD1 matching over 7 bases. J was trimmed by 8 bases and V by 2 bases; bases with no gene match: 11. Germline V lookup: CDR1 SEHNR, CDR2 FQNEAQ (reference sequence). CDR3 length: 15 amino acids. The CDR3 reads CASSLSNLRQGEAFF. The CDR3 region has the DNA TGTGCCAGCAGCTTAAGCAACCTGCGACAGGGAGAAGCTTTCTTT.